This TCR beta chain appears in the sequencing data of a study of T cell clonality in common variable immunodeficiency. Measured with immunoSEQ multiplex PCR; TCRdb has only the in-frame clones, and not every one. The repertoire has around 42,000 clones, none seen only once; the ten largest take 5% to 6.5%. Germline lookup yields CDR1 SGHTA and CDR2 FQGNSA. This CDR3 is 14 amino acids long. V was pared by 6 bases and J by 7 bases, with 5 bases of the junction left unmatched. A remark on this clone: Its antigen is currently unknown. Read data end 3 residues before the CDR3 end; the end is taken from the germline J gene.

CVID subjects were neither ill nor on immunomodulatory or immunosuppressive medication at sampling. Points from the study as a whole: Compared with controls, CVID subjects had fewer shared TCRbeta clones. In common variable immunodeficiency, TCR beta chains reportedly carried fewer deletions and N-nucleotide insertions. CVID subjects had higher TCRbeta clonality than healthy controls, most marked in about a third.

The sample consisted of peripheral blood mononuclear cells. This TCR derives from a human donor with common variable immunodeficiency. The V gene is TRBV7-2, the J gene TRBJ2-4; 11 nucleotides align to TRBD2. The CDR3 sequence: CASRVLAGDNIQYF. The part of the CDR3 DNA that was read is TGTGCCAGCAGGGTACTAGCGGGGGACAACATT.